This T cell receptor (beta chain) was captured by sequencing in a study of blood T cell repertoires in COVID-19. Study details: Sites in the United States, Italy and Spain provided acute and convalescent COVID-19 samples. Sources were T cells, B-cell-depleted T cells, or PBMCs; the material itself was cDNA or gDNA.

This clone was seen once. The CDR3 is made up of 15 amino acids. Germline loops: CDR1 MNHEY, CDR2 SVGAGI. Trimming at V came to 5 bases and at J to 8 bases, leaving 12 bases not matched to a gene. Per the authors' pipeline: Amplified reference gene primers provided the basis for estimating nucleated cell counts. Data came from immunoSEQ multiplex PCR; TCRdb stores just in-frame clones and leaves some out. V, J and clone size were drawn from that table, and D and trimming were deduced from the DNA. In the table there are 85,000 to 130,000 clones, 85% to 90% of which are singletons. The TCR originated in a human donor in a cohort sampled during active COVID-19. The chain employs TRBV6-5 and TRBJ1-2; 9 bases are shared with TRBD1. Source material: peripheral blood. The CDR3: CASSPNTDRGGGYTF. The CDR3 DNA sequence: TGTGCCAGCAGTCCCAACACGGACAGGGGTGGAGGCTACACCTTC.